A single sample is the source of the 8 T cell receptor beta chains below, sequenced in a study of T cell repertoires in cytomegalovirus infection. For these receptors, no antigen is known. TCRdb re-analysed the reads in MiXCR, keeping a single row per CDR3 protein. Of around 770,000 distinct CDR3 sequences in the sample, 25% to 35% were seen once. Sample: cultured CD8+ T cells from PBMCs, taken from culture after CMV antigen stimulation. All receptors come from a human donor in good health (CMV status not recorded). Some clones in this sample may be carry-over from other donors' samples.

The rearrangement links TRBV19 to TRBJ2-1; D perhaps matches TRBD2 (5 bases). This CDR3 is built from 13 residues. The ends were cut back, 3 bases at V and 5 bases at J, with 8 bases in the middle. Germline V lookup: CDR1 LNHDA, CDR2 SQIVND (reference sequence). The CDR3 sequence is CASSIAGDNEQFF. The CDR3 DNA reads TGTGCCAGTAGTATTGCGGGCGACAATGAGCAGTTCTTC. Complete variable domain (other parts from reference TRBV19 and TRBJ2-1): DGGITQSPKYLFRKEGQNVTLSCEQNLNHDAMYWYRQDPGQGLRLIYYSQIVNDFQKGDIAEGYSVSREKKESFPLTVTSAQKNPTAFYLCASSIAGDNEQFFGPGTRLTVL.

This clonotype appeared many times. The chain combines TRBV7-8 with TRBJ1-5, with TRBD1 matching over 10 bases. After removal of 4 bases from V and 0 bases from J, the junction contained 6 bases not matched to a gene. From germline, CDR1 is SGHVS and CDR2 FQNEAQ. CDR3 length equals 17 residues. The CDR3 loop reads CASSWWDRGYSNQPQHF. The CDR3 DNA reads as TGTGCCAGCAGCTGGTGGGACAGGGGATATAGCAATCAGCCCCAGCATTTT.

This clonotype has a handful of counts. This chain uses TRBV5-6 with TRBJ2-7; no firm D call. V dropped 2 bases and J dropped 3 bases, with 15 bases sitting between them. This CDR3 region has 15 residues. The V gene's germline CDR1 is SGHDT and CDR2 YYEEEE. CDR3 DNA: TGTGCCAGCAGCTTTTATATATCCGGCTACTACGAGCAGTACTTC. This gives the protein CASSFYISGYYEQYF.

This clonotype occurred a few times. The V and J genes are TRBV7-3 and TRBJ2-1; no reliable D call. This CDR3 has 13 residues. Germline V gene sequence: CDR1 SGHTA, CDR2 FQGTGA. V was trimmed by 4 bases and J by 4 bases, leaving 8 bases between them. DNA of the CDR3: TGTGCCAGCAGCTCGAAAGTTTACAATGAGCAGTTCTTC. It encodes CASSSKVYNEQFF.

This clonotype was picked up a small number of times. This CDR3 is CASSQDSGLDNEQFF. CDR3 sequence (DNA): TGTGCCAGCAGCCAAGATTCAGGTCTAGATAATGAGCAGTTCTTC. The gene calls are TRBV4-2 and TRBJ2-1; D unresolved. The CDR3 totals 15 residues. Per the germline V gene, CDR1 is LGHNA and CDR2 is YNFKEQ. V dropped 0 bases and J dropped 7 bases, with 13 bases sitting between them.

The chain carries TRBV6-2 or TRBV6-3 and TRBJ1-5; D not resolved. CDR1 is MNHEY, CDR2 SVGEGT, per germline. CDR3 length equals 17 residues. Trimming shortened V by 2 bases and J by 0 bases, and 14 bases separated the two germline ends. Written as DNA, the CDR3 is TGTGCCAGCAGTTACCTGGAGACGGGGTATAGCAATCAGCCCCAGCATTTT. Amino acid sequence: CASSYLETGYSNQPQHF.

The CDR3 loop is CASSLGPQGGRSYEQYV. CDR3 DNA sequence: TGTGCCAGCAGCTTGGGCCCTCAGGGGGGTCGGTCCTACGAGCAGTACGTC. The chain employs TRBV5-4 and TRBJ2-7; the D gene is possibly TRBD1 (7 bases). Per germline, CDR1 SGHNT and CDR2 YYREEE (reference sequence). Trimming left V 0 bases short and J 1 base short, with 17 bases between. CDR3 length: 17 amino acids.

This clonotype occurred a few times. The chain has TRBV6-5 and TRBJ1-1, with TRBD1 as a possible D gene (5 bases). Trimming removed 0 bases at V and 3 bases at J, with 8 bases between. CDR3 length: 14 amino acids. CDR1 and CDR2 from the germline V gene are MNHEY and SVGAGI. CDR3 residues: CASSYSWGDTEAFF. The CDR3 bases are TGTGCCAGCAGTTACTCCTGGGGGGACACTGAAGCTTTCTTT.